The source of this T cell receptor (beta chain) is a study of shared clonotypes between healthy human individuals (TCRdb year 2020). For the wider study: The cohort included three men and two women between 18 and 49 years of age. Different laboratories and diverse techniques were used to prepare libraries and sequence TCR repertoires, to increase sequencing depth and limit assay-specific biases. For each donor, CD4 naive and CD4 memory were each given three plates, CD8 naive was given two plates, and CD8 memory was given one plate. To estimate repertoire size and how much clonotype sharing occurs between individuals, the study deeply sequenced the blood TCR repertoires of 5 or 6 healthy adults. Between about 0.9 and 9 billion PBMCs per donor were obtained by leukapheresis.

CD8 naive samples were obtained by positive selection for CCR7 among CD45RO-negative cells, yielding a CD45RA+CCR7+ population from which TemRA cells were excluded. The donors were healthy, HIV-negative adults with no recently reported acute infections or vaccinations. Only Caucasian adults living in Nashville, Tennessee, USA were represented among the donors. Blood was collected by leukapheresis, and PBMCs were isolated by Ficoll-Histopaque density gradient centrifugation and then cryopreserved in liquid nitrogen vapor phase. Purity and quantity of every magnetically sorted T cell population were checked by analytical flow cytometry. Genomic DNA was isolated from every sorted fraction and measured by UV absorbance on a Nanodrop 2000c. This clone was recorded a few times. Its antigen target is currently unknown. Per-base qualities were not stored, and no clone one base away is much larger. Other nucleotide sequences from this sample produce the same CDR3.

What the authors observed across the whole study: Naive subsets generally had larger estimated clonotype richness than memory subsets. Because the study included a small number of donors, the genetic and exposure-history diversity represented was limited. When four donors were compared, the shared fraction of clonotypes was roughly 5% for naive CD4, around 3.5% for naive CD8, about 2.5% for memory CD4, and 0.4% for memory CD8. Pairwise subsampling led to the expectation that sequencing depth would affect the degree of clonotype sharing among donors. Clonotypes shared by all four sorted-subset donors showed higher generation probabilities than non-shared clonotypes. Rarefaction of sorted-subset datasets indicated incomplete sequencing despite the large sequencing depth. Sampling was restricted to blood, and TCR repertoires in tissue are likely to differ from TCR repertoires in blood.

For CDR1 and CDR2, the germline V gene (reference sequence) lists MNHNY and SVGAGI. V is pared back by 0 bases and J by 2 bases, with 5 bases lying between the germline termini. From its cysteine to its phenylalanine, the CDR3 spans 13 amino acids. The retained sequence is limited to the CDR3, 39 bases, with the frame set at the first base. Using the deep immunoSEQ assay, TCR CDR3 regions were amplified from genomic DNA by multiplex PCR. Extracted genomic DNA from each cell subset was distributed evenly across all wells of several immunoSEQ 96-well plates, and each plate was treated as a replicate. For sorted subsets, each replicate PCR was loaded with about 0.2 ug genomic DNA, equivalent to some 31,000 T cell genomes. Purified libraries were quantified with a Qubit 3.0 fluorometer, sized on a Bioanalyzer 2100, and re-quantified with the KAPA Library Quantification kit. Every immunoSEQ 96-well plate was sequenced on a separate single-read 150-cycle Illumina NextSeq 550 flow cell. Per the source publication's procedure: Because the immunoSEQ output held only junctional sequences and lacked quality scores, the filtering could not match the filtering applied to full-length reads. To assign V/J genes and CDR3, sequences were annotated using PyIR, a Python wrapper for IgBLAST v1.9, with IMGT germline references. Reads with weak V/J assignments (E-value above 1e-6), missing CDR3, stop codons, out-of-frame junctions, or ambiguous translated residues were removed. A V3J clonotype was defined by an identical inferred V gene, J gene, and CDR3 amino acid sequence. Percentage overlap between repertoires was computed as shared unique clonotypes divided by the size of the smaller repertoire. Three approaches were used to assess repertoire richness: RTK rarefaction, the Chao1 estimator, and Recon v2.1 estimates of unobserved clonotypes. For all TCRbeta clonotypes obtained by the gDNA method from a handful of donors, generation probabilities were computed with OLGA. The table was pulled from immuneACCESS by TCRdb, which kept in-frame rearrangements only. Such tables lose some clones; where checked, under half of the loss comes from unresolved V genes, and the rest has no known cause. Clonal size and the V and J genes are those of that table, whereas D and trimming came from the DNA. The sample table records around 2,000,000 clones; about 94% of these occur just once. Under 1.5% of the sample rests with the top ten.

This TCR was recovered from a man in his late teens or twenties in good health. The sequence joins TRBV6-6 to TRBJ2-7, with the D gene not confidently named. Specimen: naive CD8+ T cells sorted from blood. According to the study, the label for this sample's cell subset or site signals: CD45RA+CCR7+. The base sequence is TGTGCCAGCAGTTACTCCGACACCTACGAGCAGTACTTC. It is translated as CASSYSDTYEQYF.